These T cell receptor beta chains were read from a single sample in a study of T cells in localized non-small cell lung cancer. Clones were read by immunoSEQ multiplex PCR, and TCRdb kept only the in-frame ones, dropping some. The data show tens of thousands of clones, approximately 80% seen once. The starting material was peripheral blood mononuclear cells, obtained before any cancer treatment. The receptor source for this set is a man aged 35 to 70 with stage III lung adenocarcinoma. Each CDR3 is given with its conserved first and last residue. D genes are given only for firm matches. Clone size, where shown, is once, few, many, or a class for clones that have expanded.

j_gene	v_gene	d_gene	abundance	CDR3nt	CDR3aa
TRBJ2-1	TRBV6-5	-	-	TGTGCCAGCAGTTACTCGGGGGCACGGCAGTTCTTC	CASSYSGARQFF
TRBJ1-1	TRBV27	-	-	TGTGCCAGCAGAAGGTATTTGGGCACTGAAGCTTTCTTT	CASRRYLGTEAFF
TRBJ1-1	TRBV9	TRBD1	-	TGTGCCAGCAGCGTAGCAGGGGGGACTACAAGGGGTGAAGCTTTCTTT	CASSVAGGTTRGEAFF
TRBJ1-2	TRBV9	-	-	TGTGCCAGCAGCCCAGAGGGGTTCAGTGGCTACACCTTC	CASSPEGFSGYTF
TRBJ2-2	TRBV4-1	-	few	TGCGCCAGCAGCGAGGGGCCCGGGGAGCTGTTTTTT	CASSEGPGELFF
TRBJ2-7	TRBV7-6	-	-	TGTGCCAGCAGCCCCTTGGGGGCGGCCTACGAGCAGTACTTC	CASSPLGAAYEQYF
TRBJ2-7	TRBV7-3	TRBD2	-	TGTGCCAGCAGCCCCATCCCGACGGGGGGTACCGGCGGCGAGCAGTACTTC	CASSPIPTGGTGGEQYF
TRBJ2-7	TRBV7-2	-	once	TGTGCCAGCAGCCCCCAAACAGGGACCTACGAGCAGTACTTC	CASSPQTGTYEQYF
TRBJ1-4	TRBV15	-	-	TGTGCCACCAGCAGAGATCCGTCAGATAGGGAAAAACTGTTTTTT	CATSRDPSDREKLFF
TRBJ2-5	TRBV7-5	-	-	TGTGTCAGAAGCGCCCACACCACCGGGACAGGGGGCCATCGAGAGACCCAGTACTTC	CVRSAHTTGTGGHRETQYF
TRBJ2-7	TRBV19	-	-	TGTGCCAGTAGTATTACGCAGTCGTACGAGCAGTACTTC	CASSITQSYEQYF
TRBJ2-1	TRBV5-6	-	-	TGTGCCAGCAGCTTAACTGGGATTGACAATGAGCAGTTCTTC	CASSLTGIDNEQFF
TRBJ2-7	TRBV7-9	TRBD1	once	TGTGCCAGCAGCTCTCTCGGGACAGGGGATGGCGAGCAGTACTTC	CASSSLGTGDGEQYF
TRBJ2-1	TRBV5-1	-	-	TGCGCCAGCAGCTACCGGAATGAGCAGTTCTTC	CASSYRNEQFF
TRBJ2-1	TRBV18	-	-	TGTGCCAGCTCACCCCTGCGGGGTAATGAGCAGTTCTTC	CASSPLRGNEQFF
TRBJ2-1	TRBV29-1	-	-	TGCAGCTCCCTCGGGGGGCTAGCCGGATCCAATGAGCAGTTCTTC	CSSLGGLAGSNEQFF
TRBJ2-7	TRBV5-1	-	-	TGCGCCAGCAGCTTGGCGCCAGGGGGGCAGGGCGAGCAGTACTTC	CASSLAPGGQGEQYF
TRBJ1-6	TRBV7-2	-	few	TGTGCCAGCAGCTTTCAAGGGCCGGGCCTTTTTTCACCCCTCCACTTT	CASSFQGPGLFSPLHF
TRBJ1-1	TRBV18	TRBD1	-	TGTGCCAGCTCCCCCGGGACAGGGGGCCTCGCTGAAGCTTTCTTT	CASSPGTGGLAEAFF
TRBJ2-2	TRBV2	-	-	TGTGCCAGCAGTGAAGCGCTTCGAGGGGGCACCGGGGAGCTGTTTTTT	CASSEALRGGTGELFF
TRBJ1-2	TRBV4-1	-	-	TGCGCCAGCAGCCAAGATATGGGGACCGGCTACACCTTC	CASSQDMGTGYTF
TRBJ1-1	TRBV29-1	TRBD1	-	TGCAGCGCGAATGGACAGGTCGGGAACACTGAAGCTTTCTTT	CSANGQVGNTEAFF
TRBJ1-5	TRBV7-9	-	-	TGTGCCAGTCAGATGGACGGCAATCAGCCCCAGCATTTT	CASQMDGNQPQHF
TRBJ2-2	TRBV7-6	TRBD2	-	TGTGCCAGCAGCCCCTTTGGGGGGGATGCCGGGGAGCTGTTTTTT	CASSPFGGDAGELFF
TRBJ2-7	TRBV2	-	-	TGTGCCAGCAGTGAAACCTACCGGCCCTACGAGCAGTACTTC	CASSETYRPYEQYF
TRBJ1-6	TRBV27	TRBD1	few	TGTGCCAGCAGTTCAGGACAGGGGACTTCACCCCTCCACTTT	CASSSGQGTSPLHF
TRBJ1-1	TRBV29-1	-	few	TGCAGCGTTGCGCCGAGGGGCAACACTGAAGCTTTCTTT	CSVAPRGNTEAFF
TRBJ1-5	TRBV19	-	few	TGTGCCAGTAGTATATTACGGGAAACCAATCAGCCCCAGCATTTT	CASSILRETNQPQHF
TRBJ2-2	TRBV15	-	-	TGTGCCACCAGCAGGGAATCTACCGGGGAGCTGTTTTTT	CATSRESTGELFF
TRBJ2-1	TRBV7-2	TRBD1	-	TGTGCCAGCAGCTACGGACAGGGGCAGGTTGAGCAGTTCTTC	CASSYGQGQVEQFF
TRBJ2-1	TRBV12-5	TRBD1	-	TGTGCTAGTGGTTTGGCCCTCCTAATCCGACAGGGGGGCTACAATGAGCAGTTCTTC	CASGLALLIRQGGYNEQFF
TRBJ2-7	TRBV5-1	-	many	TGCGCCAGCAGCTTGGTAGGTGGCGGAGGGGGCGAGCAGTACTTC	CASSLVGGGGGEQYF
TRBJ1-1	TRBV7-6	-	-	TGTGCCAGCAGCTGGGAGCCGAACACTGAAGCTTTCTTT	CASSWEPNTEAFF
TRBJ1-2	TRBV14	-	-	TGTGCCAGCAGCCAAGATTTCGGGACCCTCTATGGCTACACCTTC	CASSQDFGTLYGYTF
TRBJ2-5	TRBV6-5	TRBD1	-	TGTGCCAGCAGTTACTCAGGGGGCGTGGAGACCCAGTACTTC	CASSYSGGVETQYF
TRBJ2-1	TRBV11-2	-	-	TGTGCCAGCAGCCGCAATGTAGAGCCTGGGGGCAATGAGCAGTTCTTC	CASSRNVEPGGNEQFF
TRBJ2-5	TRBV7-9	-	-	TGTGCCAGCAGCTTAGCGGTGGGAGAGACCCAGTACTTC	CASSLAVGETQYF
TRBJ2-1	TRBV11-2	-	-	TGTGCCAGCAGCTTAGGCGTGAGAAGCTCCTACAATGAGCAGTTCTTC	CASSLGVRSSYNEQFF
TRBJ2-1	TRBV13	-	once	TGTGCCAGCAGCTTAGGGAGCTCCTACAATGAGCAGTTCTTC	CASSLGSSYNEQFF
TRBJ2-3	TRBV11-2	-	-	TGTGCCAGCAGCTTATTGGGTTGGGGGGGCATCACAGATACGCAGTATTTT	CASSLLGWGGITDTQYF
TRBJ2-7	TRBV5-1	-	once	TGCGCCAGCAGCTTGGGCGGGACCTCCTACGAGCAGTACTTC	CASSLGGTSYEQYF
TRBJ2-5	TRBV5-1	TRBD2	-	TGCGCCAGCAGCCTACCGGGACTAGCGGAAGAGACCCAGTACTTC	CASSLPGLAEETQYF
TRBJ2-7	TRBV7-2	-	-	TGTGCCAGCAGCTTAGATCAGGGCCCCTCCTACGAGCAGTACTTC	CASSLDQGPSYEQYF
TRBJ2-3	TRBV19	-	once	TGTGCCAGTAGTAAGTGGACGGGAAGGACAGATACGCAGTATTTT	CASSKWTGRTDTQYF
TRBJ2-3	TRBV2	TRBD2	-	TGTGCCAGCAGTGAGAGTGGCGGGGGGCGGAACTCCGGCCATACGCAGTATTTT	CASSESGGGRNSGHTQYF
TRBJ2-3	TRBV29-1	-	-	TGCAGCGTTGAAGTCGCGGGGACAGATACGCAGTATTTT	CSVEVAGTDTQYF
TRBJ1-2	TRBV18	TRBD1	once	TGTGCCAGCTCACCGGGACAGGGGCAGACCTATGGCTACACCTTC	CASSPGQGQTYGYTF
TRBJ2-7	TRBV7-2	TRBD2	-	TGTGCCAGCGGGCCCCTGGGGGGGATCTACGAGCAGTACTTC	CASGPLGGIYEQYF
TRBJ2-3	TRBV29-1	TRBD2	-	TGCAGCGTCGGGGGGGTACAGGCAAGCACAGATACGCAGTATTTT	CSVGGVQASTDTQYF
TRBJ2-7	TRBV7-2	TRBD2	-	TGTGCCAGCAGCTTATTCCCGGGACTAGGCTACGAGCAGTACTTC	CASSLFPGLGYEQYF
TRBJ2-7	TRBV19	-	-	TGTGCCAGTAGTATACCGGGAGTCTACGAGCAGTACTTC	CASSIPGVYEQYF
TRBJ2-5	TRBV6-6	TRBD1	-	TGTGCCAGCAGTGGACAGGGTTGGGGAGAGACCCAGTACTTC	CASSGQGWGETQYF
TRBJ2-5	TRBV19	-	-	TGTGCCAGTAGTGGTCTGGAAGAGACCCAGTACTTC	CASSGLEETQYF
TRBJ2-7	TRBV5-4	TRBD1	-	TGTGCCAGCAGCATGACAGGGATACTAGCCTACGAGCAGTACTTC	CASSMTGILAYEQYF
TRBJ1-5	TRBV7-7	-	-	TGTGCCAGCAGTTCCAGGGGCGCAGTTAGCAATCAGCCCCAGCATTTT	CASSSRGAVSNQPQHF
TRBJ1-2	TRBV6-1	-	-	TGTGCCAGCAGTGTAGACCCCTCGGCCTATGGGGGCTACACCTTC	CASSVDPSAYGGYTF
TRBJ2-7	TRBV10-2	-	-	TGCGCCAGCAAGGCTAGCATCCACGAGCAGTACTTC	CASKASIHEQYF
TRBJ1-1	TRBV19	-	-	TGTGCCAGTAGTAAAACAGTCGCCGGCGGGATTGAAGCTTTCTTT	CASSKTVAGGIEAFF
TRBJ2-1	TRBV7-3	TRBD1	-	TGTGCCAGCAGCTTCAGGGGGCTGGGGAATGAGCAGTTCTTC	CASSFRGLGNEQFF